One and the same sample provided the 13 T cell receptor beta chains below, sequenced in a study of cytomegalovirus exposure and HLA in healthy donors. With 60 Vbeta and 13 Jbeta primers, the PCR was carried out. Sequencing used immunoSEQ multiplex PCR; TCRdb keeps in-frame clones, though not all of them. The sample holds 130,000 or so clones; roughly 79% are singletons and the top ten take approximately 1.5%. Sequencing used PBMCs. Receptors were obtained from a woman aged 18-29 years in good health and CMV-seronegative.

V and J are TRBV4-1 and TRBJ1-1; a weak D match, TRBD1 (5 bases). The germline CDR1 and CDR2 sequences are MGHRA and YSYEKL. CDR3 length equals 12 residues. V lost 0 bases, J lost 11 bases, and 10 bases lay in between. CDR3 in DNA: TGCGCCAGCAGCCAAGATCCGGGGGGGGCTTTCTTT. Its protein is CASSQDPGGAFF.

This clone was seen a handful of times. The V call is TRBV5-4, the J call TRBJ1-1; unclear D gene. Germline assignment: CDR1 SGHNT and CDR2 YYREEE (reference sequence). The CDR3 runs 12 residues. V lost 0 bases, J lost 5 bases, and 5 bases lay in between. Written as DNA, the CDR3 is TGTGCCAGCAGCTTGGATAGTACTGAAGCTTTCTTT. Its protein is CASSLDSTEAFF. Together with reference TRBV5-4 and TRBJ1-1, the CDR3 gives the full variable domain: ETGVTQSPTHLIKTRGQQVTLRCSSQSGHNTVSWYQQALGQGPQFIFQYYREEENGRGNFPPRFSGLQFPNYSSELNVNALELDDSALYLCASSLDSTEAFFGQGTRLTVV.

The CDR3, as DNA: TGTGCCAGCAGCTTAGGTGTTAGGACCCGCGGGAATGAGCAGTTCTTC. Translating it yields CASSLGVRTRGNEQFF. V gene TRBV5-6 combines with J gene TRBJ2-1; the D gene is possibly TRBD2 (5 bases). The CDR3 contains 16 residues. V was clipped by 2 bases and J by 7 bases, with 19 bases between them. The V gene's germline CDR1 is SGHDT and CDR2 YYEEEE.

The CDR3, as DNA: TGCAGCGTTAAACTGTATAGGGGGCCGGACTATGGCTACACCTTC. The encoded protein is CSVKLYRGPDYGYTF. V is TRBV29-1 and J is TRBJ1-2; TRBD1 matches at 7 bases. Germline lookup yields CDR1 SQVTM and CDR2 ANQGSEA. This CDR3 has 15 residues. V shed 5 bases, J shed 3 bases, and the junction held 12 bases outside the gene matches.

This clone showed up just a few times. V gene TRBV5-8 combines with J gene TRBJ2-7; 10 positions agree with TRBD1. The CDR3 consists of 13 residues. V gave up 7 bases and J gave up 3 bases; unmatched junction bases: 4. Germline V gives CDR1 SGHTS, CDR2 YDEGEE. The CDR3 here is CASPRDRGYEQYF. CDR3 DNA: TGTGCCAGCCCCCGGGACAGGGGCTACGAGCAGTACTTC.

The J gene is TRBJ1-2, the V gene TRBV7-2; TRBD1 agrees at 9 bases. After removal of 1 base from V and 8 bases from J, the junction contained 11 bases not matched to a gene. Germline loops: CDR1 SGHTA, CDR2 FQGNSA. The CDR3 totals 16 residues. The CDR3 coding sequence is TGTGCCAGCAGCTTAGAGGGATTTGGGACAGGGCAAGGCTACACCTTC. Amino acid sequence: CASSLEGFGTGQGYTF.

The chain joins TRBV12-5 to TRBJ1-1, with 9 bases matching TRBD1. Trimming removed 6 bases from V and 5 bases from J; junction bases left unmatched: 7. Germline CDR1 and CDR2: LGHNT and FRNRAP. The CDR3 runs to 14 residues. The CDR3 loop reads CASGTQGALTEAFF. Here the CDR3 DNA reads TGTGCTAGTGGGACACAGGGGGCGCTTACTGAAGCTTTCTTT. Together with reference TRBV12-5 and TRBJ1-1, the CDR3 gives the full variable domain: DARVTQTPRHKVTEMGQEVTMRCQPILGHNTVFWYRQTMMQGLELLAYFRNRAPLDDSGMPKDRFSAEMPDATLATLKIQPSEPRDSAVYFCASGTQGALTEAFFGQGTRLTVV.

The rearrangement uses TRBV7-6 and TRBJ1-6; 8 positions match TRBD1. In germline, CDR1 is SGHVS, CDR2 FNYEAQ. V trimming: 4 bases; J trimming: 10 bases; junction bases outside the gene matches: 9. The CDR3 loop spans 15 amino acids. The CDR3 sequence: CASSSSDRAGSPLHF. As DNA, the CDR3 is TGTGCCAGCAGCTCCTCGGACAGGGCCGGCTCACCCCTCCACTTT.

The V gene is TRBV9, the J gene TRBJ2-7; TRBD1 is a possible D gene (5 bases). The CDR3 runs 14 residues. The V and J ends lost 0 bases and 1 base respectively, with 8 bases between them. Germline V gene lookup returns CDR1 SGDLS and CDR2 YYNGEE. Here the CDR3 DNA reads TGTGCCAGCAGCGTAGATCAGGGTTCCTACGAGCAGTACTTC. Translating it yields CASSVDQGSYEQYF.

J is TRBJ2-7 and V is TRBV15, with D possibly TRBD2 on 6 matching bases. This CDR3 contains 15 residues. Trimming took 1 base from V and 2 from J, leaving 12 bases between them. In germline, CDR1 is LNHNV, CDR2 YYDKDF (reference sequence). The CDR3 here is CATSRVGRSTYEQYF. DNA for the CDR3: TGTGCCACCAGCAGAGTTGGGAGGTCCACCTACGAGCAGTACTTC.

The genes are TRBV5-1 and TRBJ2-7; TRBD2 aligns across 11 bases. Trimming cost V 4 bases and J 5 bases; bases outside gene matches: 5. CDR1 and CDR2 from the germline V gene are SGHRS and YFSETQ. The CDR3 contains 14 residues. CDR3 in amino acids: CASSELAGEDEQYF. The CDR3 region has the DNA TGCGCCAGCAGCGAACTAGCGGGGGAGGACGAGCAGTACTTC.

The chain has TRBV29-1 and TRBJ1-1, with 7 nucleotides matching TRBD1. The V gene end was trimmed by 7 bases and the J gene end by 1 base; junction bases not matched to a gene: 6. The length of the CDR3 is 13 residues. CDR1 and CDR2 from the germline V gene are SQVTM and ANQGSEA. CDR3: CSAAGGPNTEAFF. The CDR3 DNA reads TGCAGCGCTGCAGGGGGTCCGAACACTGAAGCTTTCTTT.

V is TRBV7-8 and J is TRBJ2-5; 8 bases match TRBD1. The V gene end was trimmed by 2 bases and the J gene end by 4 bases; junction bases not matched to a gene: 9. Germline CDR1 SGHVS, CDR2 FQNEAQ. The CDR3 loop spans 16 amino acids. CDR3 protein: CASSLITGGSVETQYF. The CDR3 coding sequence is TGTGCCAGCAGCTTAATAACAGGGGGTAGCGTAGAGACCCAGTACTTC.